Listed below are T cell receptor beta chains from one sample, sequenced in a study. TCRdb analysed the 5' RACE reads with MiXCR anew, one entry per CDR3 protein. The sample holds some 30,000 distinct CDR3 sequences, 20% to 30% seen once. The sample consisted of tumor-infiltrating Tregs sorted from the breast tumor. Source of these receptors: a female donor with breast cancer. Both conserved end residues are part of each CDR3. D genes are given only for firm matches. Rows may omit the clone size; those that give it use once, few, many or a size class.

few,TRBV12-3/TRBV12-4,.,TRBJ2-1,CASSFSGIYNEQFF,TGTGCCAGCAGTTTTTCCGGAATCTACAATGAGCAGTTCTTC
.,TRBV4-1,TRBD2,TRBJ2-2,CASSRGLAGYTGELFF,TGCGCCAGCAGCCGGGGACTAGCGGGCTACACCGGGGAGCTGTTTTTT
many,TRBV7-2,TRBD2,TRBJ2-7,CASSLGEGRIGSYEQYF,TGTGCCAGCAGCTTAGGGGAGGGCCGTATTGGCTCCTACGAGCAGTACTTC
.,TRBV6-5,TRBD1,TRBJ2-7,CASGTTGYEQHF,TGTGCCAGCGGTACGACAGGGTACGAGCAGCACTTC
.,TRBV30,.,TRBJ2-1,CAWVLSSYNEQFF,TGTGCCTGGGTTCTGAGCTCCTACAATGAGCAGTTCTTC
many,TRBV11-3,.,TRBJ2-1,CASSLGRYNEQFF,TGTGCCAGCAGCCTCGGACGATACAATGAGCAGTTCTTC
many,TRBV29-1,TRBD1,TRBJ2-1,CSAEGTGWYEQFF,TGCAGCGCAGAGGGGACAGGGTGGTATGAGCAGTTCTTC
.,TRBV10-2,.,TRBJ1-5,CAGSDLTNQPQHF,TGCGCCGGCAGCGACCTCACCAATCAGCCCCAGCATTTT
few,TRBV7-8,.,TRBJ2-6,CASSLLGGFHSGANVLTF,TGTGCCAGCAGCTTATTAGGGGGTTTCCACTCTGGGGCCAACGTCCTGACTTTC
many,TRBV6-6,TRBD1,TRBJ1-5,CASSYGQGVSNQPQHF,TGTGCCAGCAGTTACGGACAGGGGGTGAGCAATCAGCCCCAGCATTTT
few,TRBV18,.,TRBJ2-7,CASSPGHEQYF,TGTGCCAGCTCACCAGGCCACGAGCAGTACTTC
.,TRBV5-1,TRBD1,TRBJ2-2,CASRYPRDSGELFF,TGCGCCAGCAGGTACCCCCGGGACAGCGGGGAGCTGTTTTTT
.,TRBV11-2,TRBD2,TRBJ2-7,CASSPLNRPQSGRALYEQYF,TGTGCCAGCAGCCCCCTCAACCGTCCGCAGAGCGGGAGGGCCCTCTACGAGCAGTACTTC
once,TRBV5-1,.,TRBJ1-3,CASSPRGSGNTIYF,TGCGCCAGCAGCCCGCGGGGGTCTGGAAACACCATATATTTT
many,TRBV20-1,.,TRBJ2-5,CSAEGDLGTQETQYF,TGCAGTGCTGAAGGTGACTTGGGAACTCAAGAGACCCAGTACTTC
many,TRBV6-5,TRBD1,TRBJ1-6,CASSYSTGGYYNSPLHF,TGTGCCAGCAGTTACTCGACAGGGGGCTACTATAATTCACCCCTCCACTTT
many,TRBV6-5,TRBD1,TRBJ1-2,CASSYQGANGYTF,TGTGCCAGCAGTTACCAGGGGGCGAATGGCTACACCTTC
few,TRBV6-5,.,TRBJ2-7,CASSYSGSRSYEQYF,TGTGCCAGCAGTTACTCGGGCTCGCGGAGTTACGAGCAGTACTTC
.,TRBV7-9,.,TRBJ2-6,CASGEGAGANVLTF,TGTGCCAGCGGGGAGGGGGCTGGGGCCAACGTCCTGACTTTC
few,TRBV2,TRBD2,TRBJ2-1,CASIPLVAGGRSEQFF,TGTGCCAGTATCCCCCTGGTAGCGGGAGGGAGGAGTGAGCAGTTCTTC
few,TRBV6-1,.,TRBJ2-1,CASASKGGYNEQFF,TGTGCCAGCGCTTCGAAAGGAGGATACAATGAGCAGTTCTTC
many,TRBV5-1,TRBD2,TRBJ2-1,CASSLTSGSSYNEQFF,TGCGCCAGCAGCTTGACTAGCGGGAGCTCCTACAATGAGCAGTTCTTC
many,TRBV29-1,.,TRBJ2-7,CSVVLGGIEQYF,TGCAGCGTTGTCCTAGGGGGAATCGAGCAGTACTTC
many,TRBV6-1,.,TRBJ1-2,CASSESRTLFGYTF,TGTGCCAGCAGTGAGAGTCGGACCCTCTTTGGCTACACCTTC
.,TRBV25-1,.,TRBJ2-3,CASSGTASGKATDTQYF,TGTGCCAGCAGTGGAACGGCTAGTGGTAAGGCCACAGATACGCAGTATTTT
few,TRBV5-1,TRBD2,TRBJ2-1,CASSLAFTSGRHNEQFF,TGCGCCAGCAGCTTGGCCTTTACTAGCGGGAGACACAATGAGCAGTTCTTC
many,TRBV4-2,.,TRBJ2-6,CASSQDGLSGANVLTF,TGTGCCAGCAGCCAAGACGGCCTCTCTGGGGCCAACGTCCTGACTTTC
few,TRBV3-1,.,TRBJ1-4,CASSWSEKLFF,TGTGCCAGCAGCTGGAGTGAAAAGCTGTTTTTC
many,TRBV5-1,TRBD2,TRBJ2-3,CASCSGVSGNTDTQYF,TGCGCCAGCTGTTCGGGAGTTAGCGGGAACACAGATACGCAGTATTTT
many,TRBV11-2,.,TRBJ2-3,CASSLDPTDTQYF,TGTGCCAGCAGCTTAGACCCCACAGATACGCAGTATTTT
medium-sized,TRBV6-5,.,TRBJ2-1,CASGTLHEQFF,TGTGCCAGTGGGACTCTTCATGAGCAGTTCTTC
.,TRBV20-1,.,TRBJ1-5,CSARDLRGPSNQPQHF,TGCAGTGCTAGAGATCTACGGGGGCCGAGCAATCAGCCCCAGCATTTT
many,TRBV30,.,TRBJ2-7,CAWSGGDRAYEQYF,TGTGCCTGGAGTGGGGGGGATCGGGCCTACGAGCAGTACTTC
medium-sized,TRBV6-5,.,TRBJ1-1,CASSPIPGFWNTEAFF,TGTGCCAGCAGTCCTATCCCAGGGTTTTGGAACACTGAAGCTTTCTTT
medium-sized,TRBV7-3,TRBD2,TRBJ2-1,CASSLTGLAGGNEQFF,TGTGCCAGCAGCTTAACGGGACTAGCGGGAGGCAATGAGCAGTTCTTC
medium-sized,TRBV7-2,.,TRBJ1-3,CASSSRFWYF,TGTGCCAGCAGCTCCCGGTTCTGGTATTTT
few,TRBV20-1,TRBD2,TRBJ2-1,CSASPILLAGNNEQFF,TGCAGTGCTAGTCCGATATTACTAGCGGGCAACAATGAGCAGTTCTTC
.,TRBV20-1,.,TRBJ1-1,CSARPWNTEAFF,TGCAGTGCTAGACCCTGGAACACTGAAGCTTTCTTT
medium-sized,TRBV7-8,.,TRBJ1-2,CASSLRDYGYTF,TGTGCCAGCAGCTTACGGGACTATGGCTACACCTTC
.,TRBV25-1,.,TRBJ1-4,CASSLPMGVGEKLLF,TGTGCCAGCAGCTTACCGATGGGGGTAGGCGAAAAACTGCTTTTT
many,TRBV5-1,.,TRBJ2-1,CASSSSGESYNEQFF,TGCGCCAGCAGCAGCTCGGGGGAGTCCTACAATGAGCAGTTCTTC
few,TRBV5-1,TRBD2,TRBJ2-1,CASSLGSGRGTYNEQFF,TGCGCCAGCAGCTTGGGTTCGGGGCGGGGGACCTACAATGAGCAGTTCTTC